Listed below are T cell receptor beta chains from one sample, sequenced in a study of blood T cell repertoires in COVID-19. Repertoires were generated with immunoSEQ multiplex PCR, while TCRdb's copy carries only in-frame clones and drops some. The data show 100,000 to 150,000 clones, 88% seen once. Sequencing input: peripheral blood. The receptors shown here come from a woman of 80 years or more with acute or convalescent COVID-19. Each CDR3 is given with its conserved first and last residue. The order of the fields is V gene, clone size, J gene, D gene, CDR3 protein, CDR3 DNA. D genes are given only for firm matches. Clone sizes are given selectively: once, few, many, or a class where the clone is expanded.

TRBV4-2	NA	TRBJ2-5	TRBD1	CASSRPGQGTETQYF	TGTGCCAGCAGCCGACCGGGACAGGGAACAGAGACCCAGTACTTC
TRBV28	NA	TRBJ1-2	TRBD1	CASSPRRGTGSGPNYGYTF	TGTGCCAGCAGTCCACGCCGAGGGACAGGGAGTGGGCCTAACTATGGCTACACCTTC
TRBV2	NA	TRBJ1-1	NA	CASKLGNTEAFF	TGTGCCAGCAAACTTGGGAACACTGAAGCTTTCTTT
TRBV6-5	once	TRBJ2-1	NA	CASGLSQVYYNEQFF	TGTGCCAGCGGACTATCACAGGTGTATTACAATGAGCAGTTCTTC
TRBV11-3	NA	TRBJ2-7	TRBD2	CAGSLGPSGDYEQYF	TGTGCCGGCAGCTTAGGGCCTAGCGGGGACTACGAGCAGTACTTC
TRBV5-1	NA	TRBJ2-7	TRBD1	CASSLPDRGDEQYF	TGCGCCAGCAGCCTCCCGGACAGGGGGGACGAGCAGTACTTC
TRBV3-1/TRBV3-2	NA	TRBJ2-7	TRBD2	CASSQSGRYEQYF	TGTGCCAGCAGCCAAAGCGGGAGGTACGAGCAGTACTTC
TRBV6-5	NA	TRBJ2-5	NA	CASRFTGQETQYF	TGTGCCAGCAGGTTTACGGGCCAAGAGACCCAGTACTTC
TRBV4-1	few	TRBJ1-3	NA	CASSQVGRVSGNTIYF	TGCGCCAGCAGCCAAGTCGGCAGGGTCTCTGGAAACACCATATATTTT
TRBV11-1	NA	TRBJ1-1	NA	CASSFHQGSEAFF	TGTGCCAGCAGCTTTCATCAGGGCTCTGAAGCTTTCTTT
TRBV7-2	few	TRBJ1-1	TRBD1	CASVGGFGTEAFF	TGTGCCAGCGTAGGGGGCTTCGGCACTGAAGCTTTCTTT
TRBV7-9	NA	TRBJ2-3	TRBD2	CASSLGGTSGSTDTQYF	TGTGCCAGCAGCTTAGGAGGGACTAGCGGGAGCACAGATACGCAGTATTTT
TRBV27	NA	TRBJ1-2	TRBD1	CASRSTDREGYTF	TGTGCCAGCAGGTCTACGGACAGGGAAGGCTACACCTTC
TRBV6-5	NA	TRBJ1-5	NA	CASSIQGGPQHF	TGTGCCAGCAGTATTCAAGGGGGGCCCCAGCATTTT